This T cell receptor beta chain appears in the sequencing data of a study of identifying expanded T cells in peripheral blood. The study's findings and limits: Over about two and four weeks, about 17 and 20 clones changed, versus roughly 1.2 between replicates. Variance in clone template counts between two-week samples significantly increased with total template count across all healthy donors.

Sequenced by immunoSEQ multiplex PCR; TCRdb stores in-frame clones only, minus some. The data contain about 90,000 clones, 88% of them singletons. Germline CDR1 reads MNHNY; CDR2 reads SVGAGI (reference sequence). The V end lost 4 bases, the J end lost 7 bases, and 11 bases lay between the germline ends. This CDR3 has 12 amino acids. A note on this clone: What it binds is not known.

Healthy donors had no documented immune events, such as infections, while sampled. The clonotype was recovered from a person aged 18 to 70 in good health. The rearrangement joins TRBV6-6 to TRBJ2-7; D perhaps matches TRBD2 (6 bases). The specimen was blood. Here the CDR3 DNA reads TGTGCCAGCAGTTTAGCGGCAGGGGAGCAGTACTTC. The encoded protein is CASSLAAGEQYF.